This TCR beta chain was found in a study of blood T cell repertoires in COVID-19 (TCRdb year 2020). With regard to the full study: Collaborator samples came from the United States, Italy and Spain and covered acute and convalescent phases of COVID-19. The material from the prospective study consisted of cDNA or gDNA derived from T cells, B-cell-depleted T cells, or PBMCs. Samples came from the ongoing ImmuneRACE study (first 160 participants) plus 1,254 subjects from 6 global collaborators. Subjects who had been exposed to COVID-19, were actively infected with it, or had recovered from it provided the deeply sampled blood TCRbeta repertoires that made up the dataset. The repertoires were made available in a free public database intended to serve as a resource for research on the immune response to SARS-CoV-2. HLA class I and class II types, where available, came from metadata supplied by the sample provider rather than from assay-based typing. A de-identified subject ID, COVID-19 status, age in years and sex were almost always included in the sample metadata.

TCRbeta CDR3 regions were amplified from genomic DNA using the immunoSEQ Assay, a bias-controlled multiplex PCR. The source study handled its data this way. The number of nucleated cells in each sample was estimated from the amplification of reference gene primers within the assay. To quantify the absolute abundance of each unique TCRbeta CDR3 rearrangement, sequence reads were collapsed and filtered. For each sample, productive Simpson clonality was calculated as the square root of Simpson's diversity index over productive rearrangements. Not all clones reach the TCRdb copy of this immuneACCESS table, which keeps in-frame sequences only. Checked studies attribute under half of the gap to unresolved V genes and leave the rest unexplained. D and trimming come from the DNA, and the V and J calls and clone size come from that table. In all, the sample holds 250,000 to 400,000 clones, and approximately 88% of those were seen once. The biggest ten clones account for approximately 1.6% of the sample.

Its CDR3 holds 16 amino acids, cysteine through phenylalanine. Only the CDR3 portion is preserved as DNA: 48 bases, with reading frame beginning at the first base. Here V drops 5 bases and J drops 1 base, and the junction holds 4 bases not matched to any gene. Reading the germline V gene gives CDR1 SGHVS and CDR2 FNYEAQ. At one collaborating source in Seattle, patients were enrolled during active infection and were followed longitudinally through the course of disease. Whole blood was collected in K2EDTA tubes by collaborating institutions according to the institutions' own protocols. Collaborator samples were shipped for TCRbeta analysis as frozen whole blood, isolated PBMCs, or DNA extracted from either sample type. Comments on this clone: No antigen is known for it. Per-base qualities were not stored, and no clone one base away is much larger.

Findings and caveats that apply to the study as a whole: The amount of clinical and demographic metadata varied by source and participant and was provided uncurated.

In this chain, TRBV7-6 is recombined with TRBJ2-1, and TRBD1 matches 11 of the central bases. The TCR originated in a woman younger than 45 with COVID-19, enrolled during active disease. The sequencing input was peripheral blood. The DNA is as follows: TGTGCCAGCAGCCCCTGGGACAGGGGGTCCTACAATGAGCAGTTCTTC. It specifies CASSPWDRGSYNEQFF.